This T cell receptor (beta chain) was documented in a study of beta chain features in type 1 diabetes. General study points: Reads derived from cDNA could over-represent cells showing high TCR expression. Across all four CD4+ subsets, people with type 1 diabetes showed modestly shorter TCRB CDR3s.

The isolated RNA, all of it, was reverse transcribed, so expressed TCRB transcripts were what got sequenced. Method: immunoSEQ multiplex PCR; TCRdb's copy keeps in-frame clones and lacks some. The sample lists about 140,000 clones, approximately 9.8% seen once, with 0.65% in the top ten. This CDR3 is built from 15 residues. The V end was cut by 1 base, the J end by 2 bases, with 11 bases between. Per germline, CDR1 LGHNT and CDR2 FRNRAP. The sample holds a few counts of this clone. What it binds is unknown. The clonotype was recovered from a woman between 40 and 50 years old in good health. The genes are TRBV12-5 and TRBJ1-1; D remains unclear. Sequenced input: central memory CD4+ T cells from blood. The CDR3 sequence is CASGLEEQPNTEAFF. As DNA, the CDR3 is TGTGCTAGTGGTTTGGAGGAACAGCCAAACACTGAAGCTTTCTTT.